Following are 23 T cell receptor beta chains from one sample sequenced in a study of T cell responses to AZD1222 COVID-19 vaccine (dated by TCRdb to about 2021). Receptor amplification or capture employed the immunoSEQ multiplex PCR assay. TCRdb re-hosts the immuneACCESS table, in-frame sequences only. Its copies lack some clones; in the studies checked, an unresolved V gene accounts for under half of them, and the cause for the rest is not known. The sample has 90,000 to 100,000 clones on record, around nine tenths of them singletons. The biggest ten clones account for about 3% of the sample. The sample's time point label, in plain terms: baseline before first vaccination. The sample was peripheral blood, taken on day 0 of AZD1222 vaccination. Source of these receptors: an adult in good health.

This rearrangement joins TRBV10-1 to TRBJ1-1; 7 bases map to TRBD1. This CDR3 region has 13 residues. J lost 1 base, V lost 10 bases, and 6 bases had no gene match. Germline V gene lookup returns CDR1 WNHNN and CDR2 SYGVQD (reference sequence). CDR3 nucleotides: TGCGCCAACCCGACAGGGACGAACACTGAAGCTTTCTTT. It encodes CANPTGTNTEAFF.

The chain carries TRBV12-5 and TRBJ1-2, with no clear D. V was clipped by 7 bases and J by 4 bases, with 16 bases between them. In germline, CDR1 is LGHNT, CDR2 FRNRAP. The CDR3 spans 14 residues. DNA for the CDR3: TGTGCTAGTGTCTTCTCGAACGATTTCTATGGCTACACCTTC. Its translation: CASVFSNDFYGYTF.

The table lists this clone with a few counts. This chain connects TRBV6-2 or TRBV6-3 to TRBJ2-7, with TRBD2 identical over 8 bases. V was clipped by 5 bases and J by 6 bases; unmatched bases: 9. Germline loops: CDR1 MNHEY, CDR2 SVGEGT. The CDR3 is 14 amino acids. The DNA for the CDR3 is TGTGCCAGCAGTAGGACTAGCCGAGGCGGCGAGCAGTACGTC. It is translated as CASSRTSRGGEQYV.

This clone was detected a few times. The V and J genes are TRBV7-2 and TRBJ2-2, with D hard to call. Trimming cost V 1 base and J 1 base, with 13 bases left between them. Germline V gene data show CDR1 as SGHTA and CDR2 as FQGNSA. This CDR3 has 17 residues. As DNA, the CDR3 is TGTGCCAGCAGCTTAGGGAGAGGACCACGGAACACCGGGGAGCTGTTTTTT. Translated, it gives CASSLGRGPRNTGELFF.

This clone was seen a single time. The chain carries TRBV21-1 and TRBJ1-2. TRBV21-1 is designated a pseudogene. The CDR3 is 17 amino acids. Here the CDR3 reads CASSNYAEPFANYGYTF. CDR3 coding DNA: TGTGCCAGCAGCAATTATGCGGAACCCTTCGCTAACTATGGCTACACCTTC.

The CDR3 protein is CASSLVATGGTDTQYF. The CDR3 DNA follows: TGTGCCAGCAGCTTAGTCGCAACGGGGGGCACAGATACGCAGTATTTT. V usage is TRBV7-2 and J usage is TRBJ2-3, with TRBD2 as a possible D gene (6 bases). Germline loops: CDR1 SGHTA, CDR2 FQGNSA. The V end was cut by 1 base, the J end by 1 base, with 12 bases between. CDR3 length equals 16 residues.

This rearrangement joins TRBV30 to TRBJ1-1; D possibly corresponds to TRBD1 (6 bases). Between the trimmed V and J ends, which lost 1 base and 4 bases, there was a span of 13 bases. CDR1 is GTSNPN and CDR2 is SVGIG in the germline V gene (reference sequence). The CDR3 runs 14 residues. Written as DNA, the CDR3 is TGTGCCTGGAGTGATCCGGGAGGGGGCACTGAAGCTTTCTTT. Its protein is CAWSDPGGGTEAFF.

V gene TRBV9 combines with J gene TRBJ2-7, with TRBD1 identical over 10 bases. Trimming cost V 4 bases and J 1 base; bases outside gene matches: 8. Germline CDR1 and CDR2: SGDLS and YYNGEE. CDR3 size: 16 residues. The CDR3 nucleotides are TGTGCCAGCAGCCCCGCGAGGGGACAGGGGTCCTACGAGCAGTACTTC. Residues: CASSPARGQGSYEQYF.

The genes are TRBV12-3 or TRBV12-4 and TRBJ1-2; D call uncertain. Trimming stripped 3 bases from V and 9 bases from J, with 11 bases between. This CDR3 has 12 amino acids. The CDR3 region has the DNA TGTGCCAGCAGTTTTCGGGCGCTGAGCTACACCTTC. Translation gives CASSFRALSYTF.

The chain joins TRBV13 to TRBJ2-7; 14 bases line up with TRBD2. Germline V gene lookup returns CDR1 PRHDT and CDR2 FYEKMQ (reference sequence). The CDR3 has 15 residues. The junction had 6 bases not matched to a gene; V was cut back by 4 bases and J by 7 bases. Written as DNA, the CDR3 is TGTGCCAGCAGCTCGGGACTAGCGGGGGTTGGAGAGCAGTACTTC. Protein product: CASSSGLAGVGEQYF.

This clone showed up just once. V gene TRBV9 combines with J gene TRBJ2-1, with TRBD2 identical over 9 bases. The J segment lost 9 bases and the V segment lost 0 bases, leaving 7 bases of the junction unmatched. In germline, CDR1 is SGDLS, CDR2 YYNGEE. The CDR3 contains 15 residues. The CDR3 DNA is TGTGCCAGCAGCGTAGTAGCGGGGGAGGTCGGTGAGCAGTTCTTC. This sequence encodes CASSVVAGEVGEQFF.

V gene TRBV11-2 combines with J gene TRBJ1-6; weak D call: TRBD1 (6 bases). Per germline, CDR1 SGHAT and CDR2 FQNNGV. The CDR3 sequence is 15 residues long. Trimming pared 3 bases from V and 15 bases from J, leaving 21 bases between. The CDR3 DNA is TGTGCCAGCAGCTTTAATGTAGGGGGAGAGGTAGTCCTCCACTTT. Translation: CASSFNVGGEVVLHF.

The table lists this clone with a count of one. V and J are TRBV9 and TRBJ1-5, with a possible D match to TRBD1 (5 bases). The V gene's germline CDR1 is SGDLS and CDR2 YYNGEE. Trimming pared 3 bases from V and 1 base from J, leaving 11 bases between. The length of the CDR3 is 15 residues. The CDR3 bases are TGTGCCAGCAGCGCAATGGGGCTAAGCAATCAGCCCCAGCATTTT. It specifies CASSAMGLSNQPQHF.

The J gene is TRBJ1-2, the V gene TRBV6-1, with TRBD1 as a possible D gene (6 bases). The CDR3 is 14 residues long. Germline V gene data show CDR1 as MNHNS and CDR2 as SASEGT. The V and J ends lost 1 base and 12 bases respectively, with 18 bases between them. The CDR3 region is CASSEGGRGLYDTF. The DNA for the CDR3 is TGTGCCAGCAGTGAAGGAGGCAGGGGCTTATACGACACCTTC.

Of note for this clone: One end of the junction varies from germline; a read error may be responsible. The genes are TRBV7-7 and TRBJ2-3; 11 bases match TRBD2. Germline CDR1 is SSHAT and CDR2 is FNYEAQ (reference sequence). This CDR3 has 18 residues. The DNA for the CDR3 is TGTGCTAGCAGCGTGGGACTAGCGGCCGAGAAGAGCCCAGATACGCAGTATTTT. Translated: CASSVGLAAEKSPDTQYF.

CDR3 sequence: CASSLRRGAEAFF. DNA of the CDR3: TGTGCCAGCAGTTTACGCAGGGGCGCTGAAGCTTTCTTT. The chain recombines TRBV27 with TRBJ1-1; perhaps TRBD1 as D (6 bases). Germline CDR1 is MNHEY and CDR2 is SMNVEV (reference sequence). The V end lost 2 bases, the J end lost 6 bases, and 10 bases lay between the germline ends. This CDR3 region has 13 residues.

This clone was seen a few times. The V and J genes are TRBV7-2 and TRBJ1-1; D not certain. CDR1 and CDR2 from the germline V gene are SGHTA and FQGNSA. Trimming left V 1 base short and J 3 bases short, with 6 bases between. This CDR3 has 13 residues. CDR3 sequence: CASSLGEYTEAFF. The CDR3 region has the DNA TGTGCCAGCAGCTTAGGGGAGTACACTGAAGCTTTCTTT.

This clone was seen once. V usage is TRBV11-2 and J usage is TRBJ2-7; D gene unclear. From germline, CDR1 is SGHAT and CDR2 FQNNGV. The CDR3 consists of 14 residues. Trimming pared 10 bases from V and 6 bases from J, leaving 22 bases between. The CDR3 sequence: CATKDTYAWSEQYF. CDR3 sequence (DNA): TGTGCCACCAAGGATACGTATGCGTGGTCCGAGCAGTACTTC. Using reference TRBV11-2 and TRBJ2-7 for the parts outside the CDR3, the full variable domain is EAGVAQSPRYKIIEKRQSVAFWCNPISGHATLYWYQQILGQGPKLLIQFQNNGVVDDSQLPKDRFSAERLKGVDSTLKIQPAKLEDSAVYLCATKDTYAWSEQYFGPGTRLTVT.

This clone was recorded a few times. The chain uses TRBV6-5 and TRBJ2-5; 9 bases fit TRBD1. The germline V gene has CDR1 MNHEY and CDR2 SVGAGI. V lost 4 bases to trimming and J lost 5 bases; unmatched junction nucleotides: 2. CDR3 length: 13 residues. This CDR3 is CASSFGQGETQYF. The CDR3 nucleotides are TGTGCCAGCAGTTTTGGACAGGGGGAGACCCAGTACTTC.

This chain links TRBV29-1 with TRBJ2-3; D is unresolved. The germline V and J ends were trimmed by 4 bases and 3 bases, with 11 bases remaining between them. From germline, CDR1 is SQVTM and CDR2 ANQGSEA. The CDR3 is 13 amino acids. This chain's CDR3 is CSVAQLGTDTQYF. The CDR3 DNA follows: TGCAGCGTTGCCCAATTGGGGACAGATACGCAGTATTTT.

The gene calls are TRBV7-2 and TRBJ1-2; D may be TRBD1 (5 bases). In germline, CDR1 is SGHTA, CDR2 FQGNSA. The CDR3 has 14 amino acids. Deletions cut 2 bases from V and 6 bases from J, with 13 bases between. The CDR3 coding sequence is TGTGCCAGCAGCTTAAACCCGGGACTGGATGGCTACACCTTC. Translation gives CASSLNPGLDGYTF.

The chain carries TRBV3-1 (or the pseudogene TRBV3-2) and TRBJ1-2, with TRBD1 as a possible D gene (5 bases). Germline-derived CDR1 and CDR2 are LGHDT and YNNKEL (reference sequence). V was shortened by 3 bases and J by 0 bases, with 8 bases between the two germline ends. This CDR3 is 14 amino acids long. The CDR3 reads CASSQTTANYGYTF. The DNA of the CDR3 is TGTGCCAGCAGCCAGACGACAGCTAACTATGGCTACACCTTC.

The DNA for the CDR3 is TGTGCCAGCAGCACCGGGGGGAACTCCTACGAGCAGTACTTC. Protein: CASSTGGNSYEQYF. The V and J genes are TRBV7-2 and TRBJ2-7; 7 bases agree with TRBD2. CDR1 and CDR2 (germline): SGHTA, FQGNSA. Trimming at V came to 5 bases and at J to 0 bases, leaving 4 bases not matched to a gene. The CDR3 sequence is 14 residues long.